The 7 T cell receptor beta chains presented below share a single source sample, sequenced in a study of blood T cell repertoires in COVID-19. Some clones are missing from TCRdb's copy, which holds only in-frame ones; the method was immunoSEQ multiplex PCR. The top ten clones hold about a sixth of a sample with about 130,000 clones, approximately 84% of them seen once. What was sequenced was peripheral blood. The receptors shown here come from an elderly woman with acute or convalescent COVID-19.

With regard to this clone: Its ends do not fully match the called genes, so a read error is possible. This chain joins TRBV10-2 and TRBJ2-2; tentative D call: TRBD2 (7 bases). There are 15 residues in the CDR3. CDR1 is WSHSY, CDR2 SAAADI, per germline. The CDR3 DNA is TGCGCCAGCAGTAGGGCGGGGGCGAAAACCGGGGAGCTGTTTTTT. This gives the protein CASSRAGAKTGELFF.

Here the CDR3 reads CASSSRASGSGQPQHF. CDR3 sequence (DNA): TGTGCCAGCAGTTCCCGGGCGTCAGGGTCTGGTCAGCCCCAGCATTTT. This rearrangement joins TRBV6-6 to TRBJ1-5; possibly TRBD1 for D (5 bases). The V gene lost 4 bases and the J gene lost 6 bases, with 19 bases spanning the gap. Germline V CDR1 and CDR2: MNHNY, SVGAGI (reference sequence). This CDR3 spans 16 amino acids.

This clone has just a few counts. This chain connects TRBV5-4 to TRBJ2-1, with TRBD1 matching 11 bases. Per germline, CDR1 SGHNT and CDR2 YYREEE (reference sequence). The V and J ends lost 4 bases and 6 bases, in that order; junction bases with no gene match: 12. This CDR3 contains 17 residues. This chain's CDR3 is CASSHGGGTGGSNEQFF. CDR3 DNA: TGTGCCAGCAGCCACGGAGGGGGGACAGGGGGGTCCAATGAGCAGTTCTTC.

The chain combines TRBV6-2 or TRBV6-3 with TRBJ1-1; D remains unclear. V lost 0 bases, J lost 1 base, and 9 bases lay in between. The CDR3 consists of 15 residues. Germline V gene lookup returns CDR1 MNHEY and CDR2 SVGEGT. CDR3 coding DNA: TGTGCCAGCAGTTACTCGATGTGGGCGAACACTGAAGCTTTCTTT. Protein: CASSYSMWANTEAFF.

The rearrangement joins TRBV27 to TRBJ2-7, with D unclear. Germline assignment: CDR1 MNHEY and CDR2 SMNVEV (reference sequence). V shed 5 bases and J shed 3 bases, with 17 bases lying between them. The CDR3 is made up of 15 amino acids. CDR3 protein: CASSTDQAGYYEQYF. The CDR3 DNA is TGTGCCAGCAGTACCGACCAGGCCGGCTACTACGAGCAGTACTTC.

This clone occurred a few times. The chain combines TRBV6-5 with TRBJ2-7; D not resolved. V lost 7 bases and J lost 0, with 13 bases in between. This CDR3 is 14 amino acids long. CDR1 and CDR2 from the germline V gene are MNHEY and SVGAGI. The CDR3 loop reads CASTVTASSYEQYF. In nucleotides, the CDR3 is TGTGCCAGCACAGTTACTGCTAGCTCCTACGAGCAGTACTTC.

The gene calls are TRBV7-2 and TRBJ2-1; 9 bases match TRBD2. The CDR3 runs 17 residues. The J segment lost 6 bases and the V segment lost 4 bases, leaving 13 bases of the junction unmatched. Germline CDR1 is SGHTA and CDR2 is FQGNSA. The CDR3 bases are TGTGCCAGCAGCTCCCAAAGGGGGACTAGCAGGAGCAATGAGCAGTTCTTC. As protein: CASSSQRGTSRSNEQFF. The full variable domain, with the rest looked up from reference TRBV7-2 and TRBJ2-1, is GAGVSQSPSNKVTEKGKDVELRCDPISGHTALYWYRQSLGQGLEFLIYFQGNSAPDKSGLPSDRFSAERTGGSVSTLTIQRTQQEDSAVYLCASSSQRGTSRSNEQFFGPGTRLTVL.